The sequence of this TCR beta chain was determined in a study of Ad26.COV2.S vaccination and SARS-CoV-2 variants. On the study more broadly: The vaccine Ad26.COV2.S was put into the muscle once, or twice with 56 days between.

Described treatment: some 20 received Ad26.COV2.S at low or high dose, single or two shots; roughly 5 received placebo; per-sample allocation not given. Sampling took place 63 days after the first vaccine or placebo injection. Assay used: immunoSEQ multiplex PCR; TCRdb lists only in-frame clones, some missing. This sample has 240,000 or so clones, with around 89% found just once. General study points: Total T cell responses, in the TCR breadth and depth analyses, may have been underestimated. Compared with placebo recipients, vaccine recipients had higher spike-specific TCR breadth.

On this clone itself: Its specificity is unknown.

CDR3 length: 15 residues. Germline values: CDR1 WSHSY, CDR2 SAAADI. Between the trimmed V and J ends, which lost 7 bases and 0 bases, there was a span of 15 bases. The receptor's source is a person aged 18-60 years who received the Ad26.COV2.S COVID-19 vaccine or a placebo. This rearrangement joins TRBV10-2 to TRBJ1-2, with D maybe TRBD1 (5 bases). The specimen comprised peripheral blood, sampled in a trial of Ad26.COV2.S vaccine versus placebo. The CDR3 bases are TGCGCCAGCAATAAAGACGGGGGTTCTAACTATGGCTACACCTTC. This codes for CASNKDGGSNYGYTF.